Listed below are T cell receptor beta chains from one sample, sequenced in a study of blood T cell repertoires in COVID-19. The data were produced by immunoSEQ multiplex PCR, yet TCRdb's version contains in-frame clones alone and is incomplete. This table holds around 290,000 clones, 87% found once. The specimen sequenced was peripheral blood. The receptors were gathered from a woman in her 50s who had recovered from COVID-19. Each CDR3 is given with its conserved first and last residue. A D gene is named only where the DNA matches it firmly. Size is stated for part of the rows, as once, few or many counts, or as a class when the clone is expanded.

j_call d_call clone_size v_call cdr3_aa cdr3_nt
TRBJ1-4 - - TRBV3-1/TRBV3-2 CASSQRVTNPEKLFF TGTGCCAGCAGCCAACGCGTTACGAACCCTGAAAAACTGTTTTTT
TRBJ2-7 - once TRBV10-3 CAISSDNYEQYF TGTGCCATCAGTTCGGACAACTACGAGCAGTACTTC
TRBJ1-2 - - TRBV5-4 CASSLDSYGYTF TGTGCCAGCAGCCTTGACAGTTATGGCTACACCTTC
TRBJ2-1 TRBD2 - TRBV6-5 CASGWTSGGDNEQFF TGTGCCAGCGGGTGGACTAGCGGGGGGGACAATGAGCAGTTCTTC
TRBJ1-2 - - TRBV3-1/TRBV3-2 CASSAGTGVHTF TGTGCCAGCAGCGCCGGGACGGGGGTTCACACCTTC
TRBJ2-7 - - TRBV18 CASSLSPGTAGEQYF TGTGCCAGCTCACTCTCCCCCGGGACGGCGGGGGAGCAGTACTTC
TRBJ1-2 - - TRBV3-1/TRBV3-2 CATQGNLQLGGYTF TGTGCCACACAGGGTAACCTTCAGCTCGGGGGCTACACCTTC
TRBJ1-2 - - TRBV4-2 CASSQPGQASYGYTF TGTGCCAGCAGCCAACCCGGACAAGCCTCCTATGGCTACACCTTC
TRBJ2-5 TRBD2 - TRBV4-3 CASSLAGRGETQYF TGCGCCAGCAGCCTAGCGGGCCGGGGGGAGACCCAGTACTTC
TRBJ1-1 TRBD1 - TRBV2 CASSKTGTGVTEAFF TGTGCCAGCAGCAAGACCGGGACAGGGGTCACTGAAGCTTTCTTT
TRBJ1-1 - - TRBV3-1/TRBV3-2 CASRANFLGGTEAFF TGTGCCAGCAGGGCCAATTTTTTGGGGGGCACTGAAGCTTTCTTT
TRBJ2-1 - - TRBV5-4 CASSLDRATYNEQFF TGTGCCAGCAGCTTGGACAGGGCGACCTACAATGAGCAGTTCTTC
TRBJ1-6 - once TRBV28 CASSPPGYGSSYNSPLHF TGTGCCAGCAGTCCCCCAGGGTACGGGAGCTCCTATAATTCACCCCTCCACTTT
TRBJ1-1 - - TRBV5-4 CASSLEQGNTEAFF TGTGCCAGCAGCTTGGAGCAGGGGAACACTGAAGCTTTCTTT
TRBJ2-5 - - TRBV28 CASRGEVGGRETQYF TGTGCCAGCAGGGGGGAGGTTGGCGGTCGGGAGACCCAGTACTTC
TRBJ1-5 TRBD1 few TRBV12-3/TRBV12-4 CASTGDSNQPQHF TGTGCCAGCACGGGGGACAGTAATCAGCCCCAGCATTTT
TRBJ2-3 - - TRBV5-6 CASSLAWISLGGPDTQYF TGTGCCAGCAGCTTGGCCTGGATTTCACTAGGAGGGCCAGATACGCAGTATTTT
TRBJ2-4 TRBD2 - TRBV28 CASSLGGGKNIQYF TGTGCCAGCAGTTTGGGCGGGGGCAAAAACATTCAGTACTTC
TRBJ1-5 - - TRBV28 CASSSGSFQPQHF TGTGCCAGCAGTTCAGGTAGTTTTCAGCCCCAGCATTTT
TRBJ1-4 TRBD1 once TRBV24-1 CTTSAGQFNEKLFF TGTACCACCAGTGCGGGACAGTTTAATGAAAAACTGTTTTTT
TRBJ2-7 - - TRBV12-3/TRBV12-4 CASSNRVPYEQYF TGTGCCAGCAGTAACAGGGTTCCATACGAGCAGTACTTC
TRBJ2-4 TRBD2 - TRBV19 CASSILGLAKAKNIQYF TGTGCCAGTAGTATTTTAGGACTAGCGAAAGCCAAAAACATTCAGTACTTC
TRBJ1-1 TRBD1 many TRBV28 CLAGTANTEAFF TGTTTAGCCGGGACAGCGAACACTGAAGCTTTCTTT
TRBJ2-3 TRBD1 - TRBV6-4 CASSGGNQGADTQYF TGTGCCAGCAGTGGGGGAAACCAGGGGGCAGATACGCAGTATTTT
TRBJ2-3 - - TRBV18 CASSPRLESPDTQYF TGTGCCAGCTCACCACGACTAGAATCCCCAGATACGCAGTATTTT
TRBJ1-6 TRBD1 - TRBV30 CAWSPTWQGVVNSPLHF TGTGCCTGGAGCCCAACCTGGCAGGGGGTGGTTAATTCACCCCTCCACTTT
TRBJ2-7 - - TRBV27 CASSLRGAYEQYF TGTGCCAGCAGTCTCCGGGGAGCTTACGAGCAGTACTTC
TRBJ2-5 - - TRBV4-1 CASSQDRTGDSQETQYF TGCGCCAGCAGCCAAGATCGGACGGGAGATTCCCAAGAGACCCAGTACTTC